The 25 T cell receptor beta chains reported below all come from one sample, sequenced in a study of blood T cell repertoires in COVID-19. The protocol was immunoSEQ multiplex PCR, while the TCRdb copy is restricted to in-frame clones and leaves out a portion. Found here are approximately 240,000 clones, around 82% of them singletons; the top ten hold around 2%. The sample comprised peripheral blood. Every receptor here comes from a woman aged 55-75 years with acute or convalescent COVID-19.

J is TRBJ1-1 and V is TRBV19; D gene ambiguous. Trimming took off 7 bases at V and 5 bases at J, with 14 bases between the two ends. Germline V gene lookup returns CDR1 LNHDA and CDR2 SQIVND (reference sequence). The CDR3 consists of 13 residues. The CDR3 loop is CASMEGLGTEAFF. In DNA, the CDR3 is TGTGCCAGTATGGAGGGCCTGGGGACTGAAGCTTTCTTT.

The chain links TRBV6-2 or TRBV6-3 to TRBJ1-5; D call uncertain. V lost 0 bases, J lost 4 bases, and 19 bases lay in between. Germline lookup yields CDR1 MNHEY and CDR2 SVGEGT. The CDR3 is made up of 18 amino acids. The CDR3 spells CASSYSSQELNRNQPQHF. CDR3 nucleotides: TGTGCCAGCAGTTACTCGAGCCAGGAATTAAATAGGAATCAGCCCCAGCATTTT.

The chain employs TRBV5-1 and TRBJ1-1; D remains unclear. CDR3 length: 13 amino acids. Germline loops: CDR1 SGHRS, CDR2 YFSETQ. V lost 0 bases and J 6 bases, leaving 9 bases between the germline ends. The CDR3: CASSLGLASEAFF. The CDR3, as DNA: TGCGCCAGCAGCTTGGGTCTAGCCTCTGAAGCTTTCTTT.

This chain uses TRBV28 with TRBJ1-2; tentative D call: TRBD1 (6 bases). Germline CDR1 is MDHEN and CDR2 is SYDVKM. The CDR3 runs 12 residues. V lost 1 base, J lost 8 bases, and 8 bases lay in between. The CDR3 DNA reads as TGTGCCAGCAGTTTATACAGGGCCGGCTACACCTTC. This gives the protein CASSLYRAGYTF.

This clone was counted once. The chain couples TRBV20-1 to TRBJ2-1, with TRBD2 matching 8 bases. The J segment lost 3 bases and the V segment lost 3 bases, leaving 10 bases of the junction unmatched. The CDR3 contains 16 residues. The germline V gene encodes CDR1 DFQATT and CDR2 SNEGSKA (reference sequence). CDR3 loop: CSASRRTSPNYNEQFF. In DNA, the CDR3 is TGCAGTGCTAGTCGCAGGACTAGCCCAAACTACAATGAGCAGTTCTTC.

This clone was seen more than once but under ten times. The CDR3 nucleotides read TGCGCCAGCAGCTTGTCAATTTCTTGGGACAGGGGGAAAGGGGACACCGGGGAGCTGTTTTTT. Residues: CASSLSISWDRGKGDTGELFF. This chain connects TRBV5-1 to TRBJ2-2, with 11 positions matching TRBD1. Germline trimming cut 1 base from V and 3 bases from J; bases unmatched to any gene: 17. The germline V gene encodes CDR1 SGHRS and CDR2 YFSETQ. CDR3 length: 21 amino acids.

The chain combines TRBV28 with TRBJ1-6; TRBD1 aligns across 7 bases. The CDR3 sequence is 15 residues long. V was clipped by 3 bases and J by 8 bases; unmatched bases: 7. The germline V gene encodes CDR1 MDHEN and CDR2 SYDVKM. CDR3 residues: CASSLPDRVDSPLHF. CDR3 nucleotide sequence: TGTGCCAGCAGTTTGCCCGACAGGGTGGATTCACCCCTCCACTTT.

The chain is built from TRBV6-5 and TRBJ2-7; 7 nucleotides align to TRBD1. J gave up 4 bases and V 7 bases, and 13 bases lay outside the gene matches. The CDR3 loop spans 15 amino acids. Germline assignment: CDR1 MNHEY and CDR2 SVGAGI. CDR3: CASKGQAIGLYEQYF. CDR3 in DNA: TGTGCCAGCAAAGGACAGGCGATTGGATTATACGAGCAGTACTTC.

The CDR3 sequence: CASSQGPQGAGGSNQPQHF. The CDR3, as DNA: TGTGCCAGCAGCCAAGGCCCACAGGGGGCTGGGGGGAGCAATCAGCCCCAGCATTTT. This chain uses TRBV4-2 with TRBJ1-5; 9 positions agree with TRBD1. The CDR3 length is 19 residues. V shed 1 base and J 1 base; nucleotides not matched to a gene: 11. Germline CDR1 reads LGHNA; CDR2 reads YNFKEQ.

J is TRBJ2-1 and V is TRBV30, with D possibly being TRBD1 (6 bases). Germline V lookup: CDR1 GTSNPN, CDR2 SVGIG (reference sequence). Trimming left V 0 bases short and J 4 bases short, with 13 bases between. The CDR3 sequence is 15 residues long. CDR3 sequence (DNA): TGTGCCTGGAGTGTAGGGGTAGGGGGTTACAATGAGCAGTTCTTC. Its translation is CAWSVGVGGYNEQFF.

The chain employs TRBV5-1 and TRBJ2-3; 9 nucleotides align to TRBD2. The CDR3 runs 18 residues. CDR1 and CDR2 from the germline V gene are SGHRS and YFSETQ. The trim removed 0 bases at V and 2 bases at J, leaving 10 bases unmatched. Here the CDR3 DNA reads TGCGCCAGCAGCTTGGGCCATTTACTAGCGGGCGACACAGATACGCAGTATTTT. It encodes CASSLGHLLAGDTDTQYF. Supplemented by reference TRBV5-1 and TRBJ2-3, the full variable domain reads KAGVTQTPRYLIKTRGQQVTLSCSPISGHRSVSWYQQTPGQGLQFLFEYFSETQRNKGNFPGRFSGRQFSNSRSEMNVSTLELGDSALYLCASSLGHLLAGDTDTQYFGPGTRLTVL.

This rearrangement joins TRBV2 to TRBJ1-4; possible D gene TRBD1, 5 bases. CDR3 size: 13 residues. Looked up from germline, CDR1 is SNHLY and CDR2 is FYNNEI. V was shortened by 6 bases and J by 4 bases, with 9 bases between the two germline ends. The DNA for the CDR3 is TGTGCCAGCAGGGACACCCGTAATGAAAAACTGTTTTTT. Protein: CASRDTRNEKLFF.

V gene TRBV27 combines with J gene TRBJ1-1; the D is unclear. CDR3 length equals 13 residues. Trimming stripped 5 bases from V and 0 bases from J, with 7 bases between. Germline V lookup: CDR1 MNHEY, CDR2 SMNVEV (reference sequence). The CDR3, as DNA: TGTGCCAGCAGTGAGCTCGTGAACACTGAAGCTTTCTTT. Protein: CASSELVNTEAFF.

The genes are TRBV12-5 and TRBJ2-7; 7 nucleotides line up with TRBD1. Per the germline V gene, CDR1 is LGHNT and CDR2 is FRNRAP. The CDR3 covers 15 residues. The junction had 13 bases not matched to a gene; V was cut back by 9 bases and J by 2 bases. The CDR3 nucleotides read TGTGCTAGACCACGTACCGGGACAGATACCTACGAGCAGTACTTC. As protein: CARPRTGTDTYEQYF.

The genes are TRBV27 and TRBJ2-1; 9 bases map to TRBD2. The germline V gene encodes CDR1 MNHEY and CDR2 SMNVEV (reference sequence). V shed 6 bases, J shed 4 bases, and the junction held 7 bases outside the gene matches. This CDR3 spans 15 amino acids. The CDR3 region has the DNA TGTGCCAGCAGCCGAGCGGGGGGCGGTTACAATGAGCAGTTCTTC. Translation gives CASSRAGGGYNEQFF.

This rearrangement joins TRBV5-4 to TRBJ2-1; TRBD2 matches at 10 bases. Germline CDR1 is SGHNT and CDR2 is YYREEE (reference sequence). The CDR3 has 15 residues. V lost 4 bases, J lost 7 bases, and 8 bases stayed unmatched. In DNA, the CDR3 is TGTGCCAGCAGCAGCGGGGGGGCGAGAAGTAATGAGCAGTTCTTC. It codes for CASSSGGARSNEQFF.

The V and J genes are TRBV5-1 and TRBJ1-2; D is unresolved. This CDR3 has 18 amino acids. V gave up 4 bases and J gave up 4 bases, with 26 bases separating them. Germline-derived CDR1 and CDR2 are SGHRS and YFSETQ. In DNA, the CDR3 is TGCGCCAGCAGCACCGAACACGGCACCTCAGAATCGGGCTATGGCTACACCTTC. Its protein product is CASSTEHGTSESGYGYTF.

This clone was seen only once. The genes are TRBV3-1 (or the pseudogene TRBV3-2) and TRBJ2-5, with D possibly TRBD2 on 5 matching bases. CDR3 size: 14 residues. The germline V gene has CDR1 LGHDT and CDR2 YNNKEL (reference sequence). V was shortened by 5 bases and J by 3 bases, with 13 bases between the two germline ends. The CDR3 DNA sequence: TGTGCCAGCAGCTATGGGAGCTTAAAAGAGACCCAGTACTTC. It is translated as CASSYGSLKETQYF.

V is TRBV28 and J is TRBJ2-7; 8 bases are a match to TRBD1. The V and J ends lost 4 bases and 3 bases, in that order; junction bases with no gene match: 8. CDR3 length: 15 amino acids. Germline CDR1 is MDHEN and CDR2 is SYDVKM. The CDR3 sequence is CASSYIQDRDYEQYF. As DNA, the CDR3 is TGTGCCAGCAGTTATATCCAGGACAGGGACTACGAGCAGTACTTC.

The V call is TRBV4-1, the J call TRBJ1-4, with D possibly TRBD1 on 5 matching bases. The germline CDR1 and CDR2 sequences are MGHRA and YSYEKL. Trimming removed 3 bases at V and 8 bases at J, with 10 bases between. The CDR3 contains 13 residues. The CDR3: CASSQGTGEKLFF. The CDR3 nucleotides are TGCGCCAGCAGCCAGGGGACTGGGGAAAAACTGTTTTTT.

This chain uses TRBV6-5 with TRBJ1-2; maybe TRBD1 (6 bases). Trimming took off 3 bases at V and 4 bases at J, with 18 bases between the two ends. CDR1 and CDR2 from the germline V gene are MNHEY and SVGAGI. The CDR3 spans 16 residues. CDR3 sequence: CASSYRDTKTLYGYTF. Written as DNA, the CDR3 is TGTGCCAGCAGTTATAGGGACACCAAGACACTCTATGGCTACACCTTC.

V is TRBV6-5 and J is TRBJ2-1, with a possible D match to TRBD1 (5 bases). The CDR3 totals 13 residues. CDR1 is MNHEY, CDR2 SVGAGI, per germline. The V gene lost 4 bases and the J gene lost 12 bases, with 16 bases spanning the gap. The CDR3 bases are TGTGCCAGCAGTTTAATTAGGGGCGCGGCGCAGTTCTTC. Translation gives CASSLIRGAAQFF.

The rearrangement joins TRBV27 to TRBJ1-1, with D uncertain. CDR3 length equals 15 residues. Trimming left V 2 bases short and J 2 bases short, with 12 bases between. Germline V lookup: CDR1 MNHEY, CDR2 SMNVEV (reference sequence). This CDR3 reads CASSLATELNTEAFF. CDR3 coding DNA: TGTGCCAGCAGTTTAGCCACAGAGCTTAACACTGAAGCTTTCTTT.

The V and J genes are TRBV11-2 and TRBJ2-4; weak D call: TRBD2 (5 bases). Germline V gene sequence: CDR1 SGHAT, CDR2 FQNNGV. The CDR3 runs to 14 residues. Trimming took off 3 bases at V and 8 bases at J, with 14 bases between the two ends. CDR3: CASSLGSLGDIQYF. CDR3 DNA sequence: TGTGCCAGCAGCTTGGGCAGCCTGGGAGACATTCAGTACTTC.

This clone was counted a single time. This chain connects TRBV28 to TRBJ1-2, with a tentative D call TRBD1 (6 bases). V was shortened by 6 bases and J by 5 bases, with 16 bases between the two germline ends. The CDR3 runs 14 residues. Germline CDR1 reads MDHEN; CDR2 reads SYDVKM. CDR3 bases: TGTGCCAGCAGCTTGAAGGGGGGGACATATGGCTACACCTTC. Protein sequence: CASSLKGGTYGYTF.